Sequencing of this T cell receptor beta chain was carried out in a study of vaccination effects on CD4 cells after COVID-19. As concerns this clone: Its antigen is unknown.

This table comes from immunoSEQ multiplex PCR, and its TCRdb copy is limited to in-frame clones, with some not included. The data contain tens of thousands of clones, about 78% of them singletons. The germline gives CDR1 SGHNT, CDR2 YYREEE (reference sequence). The CDR3 runs 16 residues. Trimming took off 4 bases at V and 3 bases at J, with 17 bases between the two ends. Sequencing was preceded by expansion of antigen-specific CD4+ T cells with viral peptide pools in the ViraFEST assay. Isolating CD4+ T cells followed about 10 days of culture. The vaccine recipients had no prior SARS-CoV-2 infection, with negative nucleocapsid antibodies.

V is TRBV5-4 and J is TRBJ2-4; weak D call: TRBD2 (5 bases). Sequencing was performed on CD4+ T cells from PBMCs cultured with SARS-CoV-2 spike peptides, taken before COVID-19 vaccination. This TCR derives from a human donor who received a COVID-19 vaccine. CDR3 DNA sequence: TGTGCCAGCAGCGTCGGGCCTCCCAGCGGCAAAAACATTCAGTACTTC. It yields the protein CASSVGPPSGKNIQYF.